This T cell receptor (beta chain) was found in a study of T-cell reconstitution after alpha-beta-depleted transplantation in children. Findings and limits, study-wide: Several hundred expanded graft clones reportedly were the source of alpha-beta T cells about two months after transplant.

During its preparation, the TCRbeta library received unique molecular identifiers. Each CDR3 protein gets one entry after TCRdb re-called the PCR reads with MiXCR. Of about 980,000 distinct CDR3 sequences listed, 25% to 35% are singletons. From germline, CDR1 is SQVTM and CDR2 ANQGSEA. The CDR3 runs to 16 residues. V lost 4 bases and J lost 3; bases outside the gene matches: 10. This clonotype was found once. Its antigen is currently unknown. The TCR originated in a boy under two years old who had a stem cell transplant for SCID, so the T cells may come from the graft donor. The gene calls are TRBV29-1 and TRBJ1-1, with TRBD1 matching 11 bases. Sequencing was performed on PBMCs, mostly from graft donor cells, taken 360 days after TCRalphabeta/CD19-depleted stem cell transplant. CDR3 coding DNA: TGCAGCGTTGCCGCCTTCGGACAGGGGGCATACACTGAAGCTTTCTTT. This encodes CSVAAFGQGAYTEAFF.